Each of the 27 T cell receptor beta chains below was sequenced from the same sample in a study of cytomegalovirus exposure and HLA in healthy donors. 60 Vbeta and 13 Jbeta primers were used in PCR. Profiling relied on immunoSEQ multiplex PCR, and the TCRdb table lists in-frame clones only, not all of them. The listing records some 120,000 clones. Sequencing was done on a sample of PBMCs. The receptors come from a man between 18 and 35 years old in good health and CMV-seronegative.

V is TRBV19 and J is TRBJ2-5; D is perhaps TRBD1 (6 bases). This CDR3 has 15 amino acids. The germline CDR1 and CDR2 sequences are LNHDA and SQIVND (reference sequence). Trimming took off 7 bases at V and 1 base at J, with 16 bases between the two ends. Written as DNA, the CDR3 is TGTGCCAGTACCTTCAGGGGAGTAGCCCAAGAGACCCAGTACTTC. This sequence encodes CASTFRGVAQETQYF.

The chain recombines TRBV6-5 with TRBJ2-1; 10 bases are a match to TRBD2. Germline assignment: CDR1 MNHEY and CDR2 SVGAGI. The CDR3 loop spans 14 amino acids. Losses at the gene ends were 4 bases for V and 13 bases for J; bases not matched to a gene: 10. CDR3 sequence: CASSSLGLAGEQFF. CDR3 bases: TGTGCCAGCAGTTCCCTGGGGCTAGCGGGAGAACAGTTCTTC.

The chain has TRBV19 and TRBJ2-1; perhaps TRBD1 as D (6 bases). CDR1 LNHDA and CDR2 SQIVND come from the germline V gene (reference sequence). CDR3 length equals 17 residues. The V and J ends lost 4 bases and 6 bases respectively, with 22 bases between them. The CDR3 DNA is TGTGCCAGTAGTAGTATTCAACAGGGCCCCCTATTCAATGAGCAGTTCTTC. Encoded protein: CASSSIQQGPLFNEQFF.

The DNA of the CDR3 is TGTGCCAGCAGCCCGATGACAGGGCGACGTTACGAGCAGTACTTC. Encoded protein: CASSPMTGRRYEQYF. This chain links TRBV7-6 with TRBJ2-7; 7 positions agree with TRBD1. Germline loops: CDR1 SGHVS, CDR2 FNYEAQ. The trim removed 5 bases at V and 4 bases at J, leaving 11 bases unmatched. CDR3 size: 15 residues. Together with reference TRBV7-6 and TRBJ2-7, the CDR3 gives the full variable domain: GAGVSQSPRYKVTKRGQDVALRCDPISGHVSLYWYRQALGQGPEFLTYFNYEAQQDKSGLPNDRFSAERPEGSISTLTIQRTEQRDSAMYRCASSPMTGRRYEQYFGPGTRLTVT.

The chain employs TRBV19 and TRBJ2-7, with 7 bases aligning to TRBD1. With V trimmed by 2 bases and J by 4 bases, 8 bases remained unmatched. CDR3 length equals 15 residues. CDR1 and CDR2 from the germline V gene are LNHDA and SQIVND (reference sequence). CDR3 protein: CASSISGTAPYEQYF. CDR3 nucleotide sequence: TGTGCCAGTAGTATATCCGGGACAGCACCTTACGAGCAGTACTTC.

V gene TRBV9 combines with J gene TRBJ2-3, with TRBD2 matching over 10 bases. CDR1 is SGDLS, CDR2 YYNGEE, per germline. Trimming at V came to 0 bases and at J to 0 bases, leaving 1 base not matched to a gene. This CDR3 is built from 16 residues. CDR3 sequence reads: CASSVVLAGSTDTQYF. The CDR3 nucleotides are TGTGCCAGCAGCGTAGTACTAGCGGGGAGCACAGATACGCAGTATTTT.

CDR3 sequence reads: CAIGGKAAGGRYF. The CDR3 DNA sequence: TGTGCCATTGGGGGTAAGGCCGCGGGAGGGCGGTACTTC. The rearrangement uses TRBV28 and TRBJ2-7; TRBD2 matches at 9 bases. The germline V gene has CDR1 MDHEN and CDR2 SYDVKM. The J segment lost 12 bases and the V segment lost 10 bases, leaving 16 bases of the junction unmatched. The CDR3 extends over 13 amino acids.

The rearrangement joins TRBV10-1 to TRBJ2-7; a possible D gene is TRBD1 (6 bases). CDR3 length: 13 residues. From germline, CDR1 is WNHNN and CDR2 SYGVQD (reference sequence). Trimming shortened V by 6 bases and J by 2 bases, and 11 bases separated the two germline ends. The CDR3 here is CASSTDRTYEQYF. The CDR3 region has the DNA TGCGCCAGCAGCACTGACAGGACCTACGAGCAGTACTTC.

The chain recombines TRBV7-9 with TRBJ1-2; D is uncertain. The CDR3 is 14 amino acids. Germline V gene sequence: CDR1 SEHNR, CDR2 FQNEAQ (reference sequence). The V end was cut by 5 bases, the J end by 4 bases, with 14 bases between. The CDR3 nucleotides read TGTGCCAGCAGCCCCCCTGAACAGTCCTATGGCTACACCTTC. Its protein product is CASSPPEQSYGYTF.

The chain employs TRBV27 and TRBJ1-2; 9 bases are shared with TRBD1. Germline trimming cut 6 bases from V and 4 bases from J; bases unmatched to any gene: 6. Germline CDR1 MNHEY, CDR2 SMNVEV (reference sequence). The CDR3 has 14 amino acids. Here the CDR3 DNA reads TGTGCCAGCAGCGGGACAGGGACGATCTATGGCTACACCTTC. Amino acid sequence: CASSGTGTIYGYTF.

This chain uses TRBV5-1 with TRBJ2-5, with 7 bases aligning to TRBD2. With the DNA end fitting TRBJ2-7 better, the J assignment may be wrong. The CDR3 is 15 amino acids. Germline V gives CDR1 SGHRS, CDR2 YFSETQ. The CDR3 loop reads CASSVARESFDEQYF. CDR3 DNA sequence: TGCGCCAGCAGTGTGGCGCGGGAGTCCTTTGACGAGCAGTACTTC.

V gene TRBV9 combines with J gene TRBJ1-2; perhaps TRBD1 as D (5 bases). Germline CDR1 SGDLS, CDR2 YYNGEE. The germline V and J ends were trimmed by 0 bases and 4 bases, with 10 bases remaining between them. The CDR3 is 14 amino acids. This CDR3 reads CASSVGWGSYGYTF. The CDR3 DNA reads TGTGCCAGCAGCGTAGGGTGGGGCTCCTATGGCTACACCTTC.

The chain combines TRBV5-4 with TRBJ2-7, with unresolved D. V shed 0 bases and J shed 2 bases, with 6 bases lying between them. The CDR3 length is 13 residues. Germline CDR1 is SGHNT and CDR2 is YYREEE (reference sequence). The CDR3 here is CASSLGGPYEQYF. The CDR3 DNA follows: TGTGCCAGCAGCTTGGGCGGCCCCTACGAGCAGTACTTC. The whole variable domain, filled in from reference TRBV5-4 and TRBJ2-7, reads ETGVTQSPTHLIKTRGQQVTLRCSSQSGHNTVSWYQQALGQGPQFIFQYYREEENGRGNFPPRFSGLQFPNYSSELNVNALELDDSALYLCASSLGGPYEQYFGPGTRLTVT.

The genes are TRBV5-1 and TRBJ1-1, with D unclear. V lost 3 bases to trimming and J lost 1 base, with 7 bases between them. This CDR3 region has 13 residues. Germline V CDR1 and CDR2: SGHRS, YFSETQ. CDR3 bases: TGCGCCAGCAGCTCCGCGGAGAACACTGAAGCTTTCTTT. It yields the protein CASSSAENTEAFF.

The chain links TRBV19 to TRBJ2-7; 13 nucleotides agree with TRBD2. CDR1 is LNHDA, CDR2 SQIVND, per germline (reference sequence). CDR3 length: 15 residues. After removal of 7 bases from V and 2 bases from J, the junction contained 5 bases not matched to a gene. CDR3 sequence: CASTTGTSGTYEQYF. As DNA, the CDR3 is TGTGCCAGTACTACCGGGACTAGCGGGACCTACGAGCAGTACTTC. Looking up the rest from reference TRBV19 and TRBJ2-7 gives the full variable domain: DGGITQSPKYLFRKEGQNVTLSCEQNLNHDAMYWYRQDPGQGLRLIYYSQIVNDFQKGDIAEGYSVSREKKESFPLTVTSAQKNPTAFYLCASTTGTSGTYEQYFGPGTRLTVT.

The genes are TRBV6-5 and TRBJ1-1, with 7 bases that match TRBD1. From germline, CDR1 is MNHEY and CDR2 SVGAGI. J lost 8 bases, V lost 2 bases, and 8 bases had no gene match. This CDR3 has 14 residues. The CDR3 sequence is CASSYQNRGPEAFF. The CDR3, as DNA: TGTGCCAGCAGTTACCAAAACAGGGGCCCGGAAGCTTTCTTT.

The genes are TRBV6-5 and TRBJ2-7, with D possibly matching TRBD2 (5 bases). This CDR3 is 11 amino acids long. Trimming stripped 6 bases from V and 6 bases from J, with 9 bases between. Germline V gene sequence: CDR1 MNHEY, CDR2 SVGAGI. CDR3 protein: CASRDRGEQYF. DNA for the CDR3: TGTGCCAGCAGGGATCGGGGCGAGCAGTACTTC.

This rearrangement joins TRBV5-1 to TRBJ2-5; D ambiguous. The CDR3 extends over 9 amino acids. The V gene's germline CDR1 is SGHRS and CDR2 YFSETQ. V was trimmed by 3 bases and J by 13 bases, leaving 7 bases between them. The CDR3 loop reads CASSSSWYF. In DNA, the CDR3 is TGCGCCAGCAGCTCGTCGTGGTACTTC. The full variable domain, completed using reference TRBV5-1 and TRBJ2-5, is KAGVTQTPRYLIKTRGQQVTLSCSPISGHRSVSWYQQTPGQGLQFLFEYFSETQRNKGNFPGRFSGRQFSNSRSEMNVSTLELGDSALYLCASSSSWYFGPGTRLLVL.

This chain uses TRBV25-1 with TRBJ1-4, with D possibly being TRBD1 (5 bases). Germline lookup yields CDR1 MGHDK and CDR2 SYGVNS. The V gene lost 2 bases and the J gene lost 3 bases, with 13 bases spanning the gap. This CDR3 has 16 amino acids. In DNA form, the CDR3 reads TGTGCCAGCAGTGAAATGGGCAGGGTCTCTAATGAAAAACTGTTTTTT. It translates to CASSEMGRVSNEKLFF.

The V call is TRBV4-1, the J call TRBJ2-1; no definite D call. CDR1 and CDR2 from the germline V gene are MGHRA and YSYEKL. This CDR3 contains 16 residues. Trimming pared 0 bases from V and 5 bases from J, leaving 14 bases between. CDR3 sequence (DNA): TGCGCCAGCAGCCAAGATTACTCATTCCCCCACAATGAGCAGTTCTTC. Translating gives CASSQDYSFPHNEQFF.

The chain recombines TRBV11-1 with TRBJ2-2; possibly TRBD2 for D (6 bases). Germline lookup yields CDR1 SGHAT and CDR2 FQDESV (reference sequence). The CDR3 totals 14 residues. V was cut by 3 bases and J by 4 bases, with 9 bases left in between. CDR3 protein: CASSFGGITGELFF. CDR3 DNA: TGTGCCAGCAGCTTTGGAGGGATCACCGGGGAGCTGTTTTTT.

The gene calls are TRBV5-6 and TRBJ2-5; D gene uncertain. The germline gives CDR1 SGHDT, CDR2 YYEEEE. The CDR3 has 11 residues. Trimming left V 4 bases short and J 7 bases short, with 8 bases between. Here the CDR3 reads CASSAVGTQYF. DNA for the CDR3: TGTGCCAGCAGCGCGGTGGGGACCCAGTACTTC.

V usage is TRBV7-9 and J usage is TRBJ1-4; possibly TRBD1 for D (5 bases). The CDR3 consists of 16 residues. The V end lost 5 bases, the J end lost 4 bases, and 17 bases lay between the germline ends. Germline assignment: CDR1 SEHNR and CDR2 FQNEAQ (reference sequence). The CDR3 DNA follows: TGTGCCAGCAGCCGACGTTCAGGGAACATTAATGAAAAACTGTTTTTT. Translating gives CASSRRSGNINEKLFF.

The rearrangement joins TRBV11-2 to TRBJ2-7; 9 bases align to TRBD2. CDR1 SGHAT and CDR2 FQNNGV come from the germline V gene. The CDR3 is made up of 19 amino acids. The junction had 22 bases not matched to a gene; V was cut back by 5 bases and J by 5 bases. CDR3 protein: CASSPRLGREGPGDNEQYF. CDR3 nucleotide sequence: TGTGCCAGCAGCCCGAGGTTAGGGCGGGAGGGCCCGGGTGATAACGAGCAGTACTTC.

This chain uses TRBV5-4 with TRBJ2-7; 10 bases are shared with TRBD2. Germline CDR1 SGHNT, CDR2 YYREEE (reference sequence). Unmatched junction bases numbered 13, after V lost 4 bases and J lost 0 bases. The CDR3 covers 18 residues. CDR3 bases: TGTGCCAGCAGCCCTCGGACTAAGCGGGGGGGGTCCTCCTACGAGCAGTACTTC. Protein sequence: CASSPRTKRGGSSYEQYF.

The chain carries TRBV27 and TRBJ1-2, with 9 bases lining up with TRBD1. V gave up 8 bases and J gave up 1 base; unmatched junction bases: 8. The CDR3 has 15 residues. CDR1 is MNHEY, CDR2 SMNVEV, per germline (reference sequence). CDR3 in amino acids: CASGSDRGYNYGYTF. The DNA for the CDR3 is TGTGCCAGCGGATCGGACAGGGGATATAACTATGGCTACACCTTC.

This chain uses TRBV7-9 with TRBJ2-3, with 7 bases fitting TRBD1. Germline V gene data show CDR1 as SEHNR and CDR2 as FQNEAQ (reference sequence). J was trimmed by 6 bases and V by 0 bases; bases with no gene match: 9. The CDR3 length is 16 residues. This CDR3 reads CASSLARTGFLDTQYF. CDR3 DNA: TGTGCCAGCAGCTTAGCCCGGACAGGATTTTTGGATACGCAGTATTTT. Full variable domain (outside the CDR3, taken from reference TRBV7-9 and TRBJ2-3): DTGVSQNPRHKITKRGQNVTFRCDPISEHNRLYWYRQTLGQGPEFLTYFQNEAQLEKSRLLSDRFSAERPKGSFSTLEIQRTEQGDSAMYLCASSLARTGFLDTQYFGPGTRLTVL.